This section outlines one T cell receptor (beta chain) sequence together with its context. This record comes from a study of blood T cell repertoires in COVID-19. As handled by the study authors: Scientists estimated how many nucleated cells there were by amplifying reference gene primers. The protocol was immunoSEQ multiplex PCR, while the TCRdb copy is restricted to in-frame clones and leaves out a portion. The D gene and trimming were derived from the DNA, and the V and J assignments and clone size from that table. The sample shows about 240,000 clones, around 90% of them seen only once. This clonotype originated in a man aged 55 to 70 who had recovered from COVID-19. Sequencing was carried out using peripheral blood.

In DNA form, the CDR3 reads TGTGCCAGCAGTGAAGCAAAGGGGCGTAGTGGCTACACCTTC. Translating gives CASSEAKGRSGYTF. V usage is TRBV6-1 and J usage is TRBJ1-2; tentatively, D is TRBD1 (5 bases). The CDR3 spans 14 residues. Trimming cost V 0 bases and J 7 bases, with 12 bases left between them. Germline V gives CDR1 MNHNS, CDR2 SASEGT.